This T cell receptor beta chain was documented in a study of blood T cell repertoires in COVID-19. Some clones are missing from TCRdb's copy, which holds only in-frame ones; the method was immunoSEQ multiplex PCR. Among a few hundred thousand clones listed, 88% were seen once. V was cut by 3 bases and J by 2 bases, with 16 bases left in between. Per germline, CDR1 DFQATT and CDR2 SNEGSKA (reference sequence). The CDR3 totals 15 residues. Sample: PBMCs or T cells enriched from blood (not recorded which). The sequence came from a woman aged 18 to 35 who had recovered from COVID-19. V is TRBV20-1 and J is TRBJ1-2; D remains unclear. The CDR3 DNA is TGCAGTGCTAGTTCCCCCAAGGCGGGGAACTATGGCTACACCTTC. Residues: CSASSPKAGNYGYTF.